The present entry profiles one TCR beta chain with its context. The antigen is unknown. This entry belongs to a study of T cells in Graves' hyperthyroidism and ophthalmopathy. Study outcomes and limitations: Among thyroid clonotypes expanded above 0.001, most also appeared in blood. In the analysis, a 13 V-J model separated ophthalmopathy from stable hyperthyroidism.

Researchers amplified the TCR beta CDR3 regions from RNA transcripts. Carried out on the TCR CDR3, a first-round RT-PCR used the HTBI primer set. Using its own MiXCR run on the multiplex PCR reads, TCRdb lists one record per CDR3 protein. This table has about 290,000 distinct CDR3 sequences, about an eighth appearing once. The CDR3 is made up of 13 amino acids. Deletions cut 5 bases from V and 5 bases from J, with 13 bases between. Exclusion followed for patients with uncontrolled infection, other autoimmune disease, pregnancy or lactation. When hyperthyroidism was first diagnosed, the blood sample was taken, preceding any ophthalmopathy symptoms.

The sample taken for sequencing was blood. This rearrangement joins TRBV12-3 or TRBV12-4 to TRBJ2-7; D might be TRBD1 (5 bases). This clonotype originated in a woman aged 25-40 years with Graves' hyperthyroidism that later progressed to Graves' ophthalmopathy. The CDR3, as DNA: TGTGCCAGCAGTACCAGGGTTCTCGACGAGCAGTACTTC. It translates to CASSTRVLDEQYF.